Reported below is one T cell receptor (beta chain). Its target is unknown. This entry belongs to a study of PD-1 blockade in classical Hodgkin lymphoma. Overall study results and limits: The study found complete responders had baseline diversity similar to newly diagnosed patients. A significant rise in TCR diversity was seen by C4D1 for CD4+ cells but not for CD8+ cells.

V dropped 4 bases and J dropped 12 bases, with 19 bases sitting between them. Germline CDR1 and CDR2: SGHDT and YYEEEE. CDR3 length equals 13 residues. Assay: immunoSEQ multiplex PCR; the TCRdb copy retains only in-frame clones and omits some. The sample carries about 53,000 clones, 81% recorded once. Each of the patients experienced relapse following autologous stem cell transplantation, and their brentuximab vedotin exposure differed. Sequences were derived from peripheral blood mononuclear cells (PBMCs), sampled at baseline. This clonotype was sampled from a human donor with classical Hodgkin lymphoma. This chain joins TRBV5-6 and TRBJ1-2; D is unresolved. In nucleotides, the CDR3 is TGTGCCAGCAGCGAGAATGGCTTGGGCCAAGACACCTTC. It is translated as CASSENGLGQDTF.